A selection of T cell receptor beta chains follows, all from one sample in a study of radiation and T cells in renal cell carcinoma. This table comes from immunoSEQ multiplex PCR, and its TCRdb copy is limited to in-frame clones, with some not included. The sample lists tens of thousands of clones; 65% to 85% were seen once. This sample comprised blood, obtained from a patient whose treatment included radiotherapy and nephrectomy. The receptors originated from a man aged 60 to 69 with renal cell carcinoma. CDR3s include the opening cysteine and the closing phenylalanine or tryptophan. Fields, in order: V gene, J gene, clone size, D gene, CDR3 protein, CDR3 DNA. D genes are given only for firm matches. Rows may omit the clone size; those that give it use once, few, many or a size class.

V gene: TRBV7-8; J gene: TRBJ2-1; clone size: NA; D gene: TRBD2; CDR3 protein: CASSTQRLAGGREQFF; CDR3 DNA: TGTGCCAGCAGCACGCAAAGACTAGCGGGGGGCCGGGAGCAGTTCTTC
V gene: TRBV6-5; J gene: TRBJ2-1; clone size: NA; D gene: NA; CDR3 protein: CASSYGGTKLNEQFF; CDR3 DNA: TGTGCCAGCAGTTACGGCGGGACAAAACTCAATGAGCAGTTCTTC
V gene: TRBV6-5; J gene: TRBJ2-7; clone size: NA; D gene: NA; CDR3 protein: CASSSAGNPLSYEQYF; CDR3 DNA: TGTGCCAGCAGTTCTGCAGGGAACCCTCTCTCCTACGAGCAGTACTTC
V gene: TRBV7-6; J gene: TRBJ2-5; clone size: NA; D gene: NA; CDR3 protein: CASSYPVDRRGETQYF; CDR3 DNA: TGTGCCAGCAGCTACCCGGTCGATCGCCGGGGAGAGACCCAGTACTTC
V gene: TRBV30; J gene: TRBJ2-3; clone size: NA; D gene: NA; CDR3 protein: CAWGLGKVASTDTQYF; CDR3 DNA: TGTGCCTGGGGACTGGGCAAGGTAGCTAGCACAGATACGCAGTATTTT
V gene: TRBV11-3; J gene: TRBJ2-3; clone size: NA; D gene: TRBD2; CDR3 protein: CASSPRRLAGGRTDTQYF; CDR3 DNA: TGTGCCAGCAGCCCTAGGCGACTAGCGGGAGGGAGAACAGATACGCAGTATTTT
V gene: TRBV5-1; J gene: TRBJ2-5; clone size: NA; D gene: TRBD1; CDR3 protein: CASSLLTGKETQYF; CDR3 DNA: TGCGCCAGCAGCTTATTGACAGGGAAAGAGACCCAGTACTTC
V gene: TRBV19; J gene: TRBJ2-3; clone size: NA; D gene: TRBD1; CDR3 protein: CASRRQGNTDTQYF; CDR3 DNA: TGTGCCAGTAGGAGACAGGGGAACACAGATACGCAGTATTTT
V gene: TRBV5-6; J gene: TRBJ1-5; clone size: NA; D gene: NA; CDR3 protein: CASSGGVGNQPQHF; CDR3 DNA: TGTGCCAGCAGCGGGGGGGTCGGCAATCAGCCCCAGCATTTT
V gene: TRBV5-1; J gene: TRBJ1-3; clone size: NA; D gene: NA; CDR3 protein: CASSLFGGGGNTIYF; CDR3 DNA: TGCGCCAGCAGCTTGTTTGGAGGGGGTGGAAACACCATATATTTT
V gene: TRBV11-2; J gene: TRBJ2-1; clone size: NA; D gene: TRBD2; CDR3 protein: CASSLSGRLYNEQFF; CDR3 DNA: TGTGCCAGCAGCCTTAGCGGGAGGCTCTACAATGAGCAGTTCTTC
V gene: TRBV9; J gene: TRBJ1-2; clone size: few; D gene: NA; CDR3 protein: CASSLVDSAYGYTF; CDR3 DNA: TGTGCCAGCAGCTTAGTAGACAGCGCGTATGGCTACACCTTC
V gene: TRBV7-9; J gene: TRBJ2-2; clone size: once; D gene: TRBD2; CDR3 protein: CASSLTSGAHTGELFF; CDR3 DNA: TGTGCCAGCAGCTTAACTAGCGGAGCCCACACCGGGGAGCTGTTTTTT
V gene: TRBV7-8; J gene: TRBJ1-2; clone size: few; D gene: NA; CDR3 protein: CASSLAASYSYGYTF; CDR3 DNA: TGTGCCAGCAGCTTAGCGGCCAGTTACTCCTATGGCTACACCTTC
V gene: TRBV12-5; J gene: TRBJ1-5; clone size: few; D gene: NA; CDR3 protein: CASGLGTNPNQPQHF; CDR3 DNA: TGTGCTAGTGGTTTGGGGACGAACCCCAATCAGCCCCAGCATTTT
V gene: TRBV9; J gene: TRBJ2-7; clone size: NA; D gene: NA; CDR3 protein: CASSVDSTVYEQYF; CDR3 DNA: TGTGCCAGCAGCGTAGACTCGACAGTGTACGAGCAGTACTTC
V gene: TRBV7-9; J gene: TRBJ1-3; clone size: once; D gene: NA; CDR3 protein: CASSLGRASGNTIYF; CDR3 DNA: TGTGCCAGCAGCTTAGGGCGGGCCTCTGGAAACACCATATATTTT
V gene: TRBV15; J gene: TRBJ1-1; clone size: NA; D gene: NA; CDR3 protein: CATRDIGGATEAFF; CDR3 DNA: TGTGCCACCAGAGATATTGGGGGTGCCACTGAAGCTTTCTTT
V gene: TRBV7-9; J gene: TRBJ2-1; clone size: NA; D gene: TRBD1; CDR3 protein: CASVTGTEYNEQFF; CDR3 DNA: TGTGCCAGCGTAACCGGGACAGAGTACAATGAGCAGTTCTTC
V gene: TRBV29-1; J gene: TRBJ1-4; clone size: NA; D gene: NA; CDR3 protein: CSVLQGTNEKLFF; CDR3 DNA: TGCAGCGTTCTCCAGGGTACTAATGAAAAACTGTTTTTT
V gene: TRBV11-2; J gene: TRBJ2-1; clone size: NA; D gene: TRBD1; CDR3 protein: CASSVDRGYTNEQFF; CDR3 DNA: TGTGCCAGCAGCGTAGACAGGGGGTACACCAATGAGCAGTTCTTC
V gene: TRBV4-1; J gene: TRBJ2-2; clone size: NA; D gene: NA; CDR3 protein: CASSQEDLIMVSGELFF; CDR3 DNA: TGCGCCAGCAGCCAAGAAGATCTAATAATGGTCTCCGGGGAGCTGTTTTTT
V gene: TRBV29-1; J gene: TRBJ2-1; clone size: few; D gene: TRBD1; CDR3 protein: CSVRDRGFDNEQFF; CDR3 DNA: TGCAGCGTTAGAGACAGGGGATTTGACAATGAGCAGTTCTTC
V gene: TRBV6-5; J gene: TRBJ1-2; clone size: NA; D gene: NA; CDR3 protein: CASSTDRNYGYTF; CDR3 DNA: TGTGCCAGCAGCACCGACAGGAACTATGGCTACACCTTC
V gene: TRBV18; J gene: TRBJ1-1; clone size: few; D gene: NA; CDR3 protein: CASSPPGFLAEAFF; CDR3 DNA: TGTGCCAGCTCACCACCGGGCTTTTTAGCTGAAGCTTTCTTT
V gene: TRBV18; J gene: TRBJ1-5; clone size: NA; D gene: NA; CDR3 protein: CASSPGDNSNQPQHF; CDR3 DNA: TGTGCCAGCTCACCGGGGGACAATAGCAATCAGCCCCAGCATTTT